The 14 T cell receptor beta chains listed next were all sequenced from one sample in a study of CD4 and CD8 cells across lung adenocarcinoma regions. TCRdb independently ran MiXCR on the PCR reads; one entry per CDR3 protein. The sample yields under 4,000 distinct CDR3 sequences, roughly two thirds seen once. Sequencing was done on a sample of CD8+ T cells from the margin of a lung tumor. These TCRs come from a female donor with lung adenocarcinoma. The CD4 and CD8 labels of this study may be unreliable.

The V gene is TRBV6-5, the J gene TRBJ2-5, with 7 nucleotides matching TRBD1. The DNA end lines up better with TRBJ2-7; the J call may be wrong. Germline CDR1 MNHEY, CDR2 SVGAGI. This CDR3 has 14 residues. CDR3 sequence: CASSYGTGVYEQYF. Here the CDR3 DNA reads TGTGCCAGCAGTTACGGTACAGGGGTTTACGAGCAGTACTTC.

The chain employs TRBV11-2 and TRBJ2-1; 8 bases line up with TRBD2. The J call may be in error: the DNA end matches TRBJ2-5 better. The CDR3 sequence is 17 residues long. The germline CDR1 and CDR2 sequences are SGHAT and FQNNGV. The CDR3: CASSLVSSGSLVETQYF. CDR3 nucleotides: TGTGCCAGCAGCTTGGTCTCTAGCGGGTCTTTGGTAGAGACCCAGTACTTC.

This clonotype was found a few times. The J gene is TRBJ2-3, the V gene TRBV6-5; D uncertain. The CDR3 totals 11 residues. CDR1 is MNHEY and CDR2 is SVGAGI in the germline V gene. V lost 1 base to trimming and J lost 5 bases, with 1 base between them. CDR3 sequence: CASSYLDTQYF. The CDR3 coding sequence is TGTGCCAGCAGTTACTTAGATACGCAGTATTTT.

This chain uses TRBV6-1 with TRBJ2-5, with no clear D. The J call may be incorrect, as the DNA end agrees better with TRBJ2-7. CDR1 and CDR2 from the germline V gene are MNHNS and SASEGT. This CDR3 comprises 12 residues. The CDR3 region has the DNA TGTGCCAGCAGCCCGACTGGATTCGAGCAGTACTTC. This sequence encodes CASSPTGFEQYF.

In its sample, this clonotype was seen a few times. J is TRBJ2-5 and V is TRBV6-5; a weak D match, TRBD2 (7 bases). The V end lost 4 bases, the J end lost 4 bases, and 16 bases lay between the germline ends. The CDR3 is 15 residues long. Germline CDR1 MNHEY, CDR2 SVGAGI. The CDR3 nucleotides are TGTGCCAGCAGTTTAGCGAGGGGGGGAGTAGAGACCCAGTACTTC. Translation: CASSLARGGVETQYF.

The gene calls are TRBV12-3 or TRBV12-4 and TRBJ1-4, with D unclear. The CDR3 is 15 residues long. Between the trimmed V and J ends, which lost 1 base and 3 bases, there was a span of 9 bases. The CDR3 protein is CASSLGGGANEKLFF. As DNA, the CDR3 is TGTGCCAGCAGTTTAGGGGGTGGTGCTAATGAAAAACTGTTTTTT.

The CDR3 nucleotides are TGTGCCAGCAGCCCGACAGGGGGCCAAGAGACCCAGTACTTC. It codes for CASSPTGGQETQYF. The rearrangement links TRBV11-3 to TRBJ2-5, with 9 bases identical to TRBD1. V shed 5 bases and J 1 base; nucleotides not matched to a gene: 2. Germline CDR1 reads SGHNT; CDR2 reads YENEEA. The CDR3 totals 14 residues.

CDR3 region: CASNLSPQETQYF. In nucleotides, the CDR3 is TGTGCCAGCAACCTAAGCCCCCAAGAGACCCAGTACTTC. The chain couples TRBV12-3 or TRBV12-4 to TRBJ2-5, with D hard to call. Trimming stripped 7 bases from V and 1 base from J, with 10 bases between. This CDR3 is built from 13 residues.

Concerning this clonotype: This may be a read error: a much more frequent sequence differs by one nucleotide. This rearrangement joins TRBV6-4 to TRBJ2-1; TRBD2 agrees at 12 bases. The CDR3 covers 15 residues. The junction had 9 bases not matched to a gene; V was cut back by 6 bases and J by 9 bases. The germline gives CDR1 MRHNA, CDR2 SNTAGT. CDR3 protein: CASSATSGSSSEQFF. DNA for the CDR3: TGTGCCAGCAGCGCGACTAGCGGGAGCTCGAGTGAGCAGTTCTTC.

This chain joins TRBV22-1 and TRBJ1-4. TRBV22-1 has pseudogene status. This CDR3 contains 9 residues. The CDR3 DNA reads as TGTCTTGGGAGCGGAAGAGCACACTTT. Protein sequence: CLGSGRAHF.

The chain links TRBV12-3 or TRBV12-4 to TRBJ2-5, with 14 bases lining up with TRBD2. The better agreement between TRBJ2-7 and the DNA end casts doubt on the J call. The CDR3 length is 15 residues. This CDR3 reads CASSSRLAGGYEQYF. CDR3 sequence (DNA): TGTGCCAGCAGTTCCCGACTAGCGGGGGGGTACGAGCAGTACTTC.

The chain is built from TRBV11-1 and TRBJ2-5; TRBD2 is a possible D gene (6 bases). The DNA end favors TRBJ2-1, so the J call may be wrong. This CDR3 spans 13 amino acids. The germline V gene has CDR1 SGHAT and CDR2 FQDESV (reference sequence). The CDR3: CASSSSLRETQFF. CDR3 bases: TGTGCCAGCAGCTCTTCACTCCGGGAGACCCAGTTCTTC.

The rearrangement joins TRBV24-1 to TRBJ2-1, with a weak D call TRBD2 (6 bases). V was trimmed by 2 bases and J by 5 bases, leaving 9 bases between them. The V gene's germline CDR1 is KGHDR and CDR2 SFDVKD. The CDR3 loop spans 14 amino acids. CDR3 amino acids: CATSDWPSDNEQFF. In DNA, the CDR3 is TGTGCCACCAGTGATTGGCCTAGCGACAATGAGCAGTTCTTC.

The gene calls are TRBV11-2 and TRBJ2-1; 11 nucleotides match TRBD2. The DNA end lines up better with TRBJ2-5; the J call may be wrong. Germline values: CDR1 SGHAT, CDR2 FQNNGV. The CDR3 consists of 14 residues. CDR3 protein: CASSPGTSGETQYF. CDR3 sequence (DNA): TGTGCCAGCAGCCCAGGGACTAGCGGAGAGACCCAGTACTTC.